This section outlines one TCR beta chain sequence together with its context. Its cognate antigen is unknown. The data derive from a study of blood T cells in healthy people across ages. Broader study findings: Researchers said unsorted PBMCs prevented a conclusive naive versus antigen-experienced comparison. The CMV status of each donor remained undetermined, and this could have confounded shifts in expanded clonotypes.

Germline V lookup: CDR1 SGHAT, CDR2 FQNNGV. V shed 5 bases and J 5 bases; nucleotides not matched to a gene: 9. The CDR3 consists of 15 residues. Together with a sample-barcoded 5' primer, a J-beta primer mix was included in a second PCR lasting roughly 7 to 11 cycles. TCRdb reprocessed the 5' RACE reads via MiXCR and lists one record per CDR3 protein. Seen here are about 760,000 distinct CDR3 sequences, 20% to 25% observed once, and the top ten hold 9.4%. Aged about 6 to 95, donors were systemically healthy Caucasians from Russia. These data also featured in a second study, about T cells of mothers and their children. That work contributes: Samples were provided by three healthy Caucasian mothers and their six children.

The sequence came from a boy younger than 18 in good health. The chain uses TRBV11-2 and TRBJ2-5, with 9 positions matching TRBD1. Sequenced: blood. The CDR3 DNA follows: TGTGCCAGCAGCCCTCAGGGACAGGGAGGGGAGACCCAGTACTTC. Residues: CASSPQGQGGETQYF. The whole variable domain, remainder taken from reference TRBV11-2 and TRBJ2-5, is EAGVAQSPRYKIIEKRQSVAFWCNPISGHATLYWYQQILGQGPKLLIQFQNNGVVDDSQLPKDRFSAERLKGVDSTLKIQPAKLEDSAVYLCASSPQGQGGETQYFGPGTRLLVL.